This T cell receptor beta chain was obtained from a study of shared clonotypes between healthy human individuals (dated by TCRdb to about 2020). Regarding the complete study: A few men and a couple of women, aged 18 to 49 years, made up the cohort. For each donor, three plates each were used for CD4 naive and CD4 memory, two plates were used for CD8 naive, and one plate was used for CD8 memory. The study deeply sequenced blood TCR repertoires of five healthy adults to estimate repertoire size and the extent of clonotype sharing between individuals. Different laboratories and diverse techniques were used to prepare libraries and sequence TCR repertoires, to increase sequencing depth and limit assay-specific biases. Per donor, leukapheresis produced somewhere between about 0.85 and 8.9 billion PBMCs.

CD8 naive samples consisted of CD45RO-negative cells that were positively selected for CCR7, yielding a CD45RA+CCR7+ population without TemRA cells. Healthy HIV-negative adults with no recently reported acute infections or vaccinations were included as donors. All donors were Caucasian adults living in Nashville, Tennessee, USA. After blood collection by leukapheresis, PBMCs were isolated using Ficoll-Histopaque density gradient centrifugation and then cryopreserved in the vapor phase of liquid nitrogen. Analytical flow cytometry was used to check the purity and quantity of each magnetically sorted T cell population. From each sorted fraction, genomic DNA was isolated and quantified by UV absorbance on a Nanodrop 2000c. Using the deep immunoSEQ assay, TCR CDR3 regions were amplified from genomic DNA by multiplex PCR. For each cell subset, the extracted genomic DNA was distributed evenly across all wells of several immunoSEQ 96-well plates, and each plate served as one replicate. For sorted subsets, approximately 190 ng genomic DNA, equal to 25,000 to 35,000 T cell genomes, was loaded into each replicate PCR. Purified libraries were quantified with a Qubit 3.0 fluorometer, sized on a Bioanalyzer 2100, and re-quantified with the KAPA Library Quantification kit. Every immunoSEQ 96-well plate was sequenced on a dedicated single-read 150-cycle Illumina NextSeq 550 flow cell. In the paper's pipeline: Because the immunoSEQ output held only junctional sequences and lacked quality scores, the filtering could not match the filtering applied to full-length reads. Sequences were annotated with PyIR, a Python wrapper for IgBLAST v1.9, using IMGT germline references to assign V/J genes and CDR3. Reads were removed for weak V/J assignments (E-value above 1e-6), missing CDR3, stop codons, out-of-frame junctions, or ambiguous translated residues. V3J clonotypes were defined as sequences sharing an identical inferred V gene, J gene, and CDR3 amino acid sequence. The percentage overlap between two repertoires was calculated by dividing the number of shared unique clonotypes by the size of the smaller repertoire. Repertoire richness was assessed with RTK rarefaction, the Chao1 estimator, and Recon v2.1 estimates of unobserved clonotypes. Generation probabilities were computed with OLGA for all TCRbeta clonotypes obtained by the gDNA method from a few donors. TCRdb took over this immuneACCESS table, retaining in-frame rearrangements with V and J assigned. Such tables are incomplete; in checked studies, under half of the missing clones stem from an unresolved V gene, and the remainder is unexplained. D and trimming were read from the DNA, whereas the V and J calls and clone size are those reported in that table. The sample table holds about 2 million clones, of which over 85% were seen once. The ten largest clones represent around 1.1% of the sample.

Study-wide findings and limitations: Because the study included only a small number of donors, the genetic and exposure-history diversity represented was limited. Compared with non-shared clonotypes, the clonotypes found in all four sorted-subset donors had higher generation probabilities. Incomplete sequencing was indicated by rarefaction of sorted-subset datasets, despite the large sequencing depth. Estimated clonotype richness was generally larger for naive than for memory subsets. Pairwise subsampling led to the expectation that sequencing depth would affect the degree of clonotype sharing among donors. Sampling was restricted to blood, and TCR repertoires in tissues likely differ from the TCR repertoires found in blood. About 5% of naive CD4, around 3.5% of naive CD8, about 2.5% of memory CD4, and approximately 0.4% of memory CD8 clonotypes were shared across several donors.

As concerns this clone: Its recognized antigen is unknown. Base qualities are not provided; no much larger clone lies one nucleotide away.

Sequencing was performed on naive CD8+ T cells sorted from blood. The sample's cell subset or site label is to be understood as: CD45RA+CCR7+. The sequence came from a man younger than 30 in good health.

Here is the DNA: TGTGCCACCAGCAGAGATCTCCTAGCGGGAGGGCACCACGAGCAGTACTTC. It translates to CATSRDLLAGGHHEQYF. The rearrangement combines TRBV15 with TRBJ2-7, with TRBD2 matching 12 junction bases. V loses 0 bases at its end and J loses 5 bases; junction bases beyond the gene matches: 8. There are 17 amino acids in the CDR3, from cysteine to phenylalanine inclusive. The kept DNA is CDR3 alone, 51 bases in frame from the first base. The germline V gene (reference sequence) provides CDR1 LNHNV and CDR2 YYDKDF.